This T cell receptor beta chain was observed in a study of blood T cell repertoires in COVID-19 (dated by TCRdb to about 2020). In terms of the full investigation: Samples covering the acute and convalescent phases of COVID-19 were provided by collaborators in the United States, Italy and Spain. The prospective study material was composed of cDNA or gDNA derived from T cells, B-cell-depleted T cells, or PBMCs. Subjects who had been exposed to COVID-19, were actively infected with it, or had recovered from it provided the deeply sampled blood TCRbeta repertoires that made up the dataset. The repertoires were made available in a free public database intended to serve as a resource for research on the immune response to SARS-CoV-2. Samples were obtained from the ongoing ImmuneRACE study (first 160 participants) and from approximately 1,200 subjects provided by 6 global collaborators. The sample metadata nearly always contained a de-identified subject ID, COVID-19 status, age in years and sex. HLA class I and class II types, where available, came from metadata supplied by the sample provider rather than from assay-based typing. Points the paper makes about the study in general: How much clinical and demographic metadata was included differed by source and by participant, and the metadata was provided uncurated.

Collaborating institutions collected whole blood in K2EDTA tubes following their own protocols. For TCRbeta analysis, collaborators shipped samples as frozen whole blood, isolated PBMCs, or DNA extracted from either of those sample types. V is cut by 10 bases and J by 8 bases, and the space between the germline ends is 14 bases. Taken from cysteine to phenylalanine, the CDR3 has 11 residues. Only CDR3 DNA is held: 33 bases, read in frame from base 1. CDR1 MNHEY and CDR2 SVGAGI are derived from the germline V gene. A word on this clone: This receptor's antigen is unknown. Qualities for individual bases were not recorded, and no much larger clone is one base off.

TCRbeta CDR3 regions were amplified from genomic DNA using the immunoSEQ Assay, a bias-controlled multiplex PCR. Under the source paper's analysis protocol: Nucleated cell counts per sample were estimated from amplification of reference gene primers within the assay. Sequence reads were collapsed and filtered to measure the absolute abundance of every unique TCRbeta CDR3 rearrangement. For each sample, productive Simpson clonality was calculated as the square root of Simpson's diversity index across productive rearrangements. The immuneACCESS repertoire file appears here via TCRdb, limited to in-frame rearrangements. These files lack a portion of the clones; in checked studies, under half of the deficit traces to unresolved V genes, and the cause of the others is not known. V and J calls and clone size are given by that table; D and trimming were obtained from the DNA. The sample table contains some 150,000 clones; only one count was recorded for approximately 84% of them. The ten biggest clones cover about 9.3% of the sample.

The clonotype originates from a woman at least 80 years old in a cohort sampled during active or convalescent COVID-19. The chain uses TRBV6-5 and TRBJ1-1, with no confident D gene call. Sequenced material: peripheral blood. The DNA reads TGTGCCACTACTGGGGAGACGGAAGCTTTCTTT. Its protein is CATTGETEAFF.